The 25 T cell receptor beta chains below were found in one sample sequenced in a study of technical replicates of blood from a few donors (dated by TCRdb to the late 2010s). The method behind the library was the immunoSEQ multiplex PCR assay. TCRdb took this table from immuneACCESS and kept in-frame rearrangements with V and J called. Such tables lack part of the clones; where checked against another copy, unresolved V genes explain under half of the gap, and the rest is unexplained. This sample lists about 98,000 clones; approximately 96% were detected once. The biggest ten clones account for approximately 0.23% of the sample. The sequencing sample was made of T cells isolated from PBMCs. The source of these receptors is a human donor in good health.

This chain uses TRBV7-6 with TRBJ2-7; D possibly corresponds to TRBD2 (5 bases). The CDR3 runs to 14 residues. The ends were cut back, 5 bases at V and 5 bases at J, with 16 bases in the middle. CDR1 and CDR2 (germline): SGHVS, FNYEAQ. In nucleotides, the CDR3 is TGTGCCAGCAGCCCTCTACGGGGTGTCCACGAGCAGTACTTC. It codes for CASSPLRGVHEQYF.

The chain recombines TRBV11-2 with TRBJ1-1, with 7 bases that match TRBD1. The CDR3 spans 14 residues. Germline CDR1 SGHAT, CDR2 FQNNGV. Trimming removed 5 bases from V and 3 bases from J; junction bases left unmatched: 6. The CDR3 here is CASSMRQGHTEAFF. The CDR3 bases are TGTGCCAGCAGCATGCGACAGGGCCACACTGAAGCTTTCTTT.

The CDR3 DNA is TGTGCCAACGTAGACAGGGGCAACTATGGCTACACCTTC. This codes for CANVDRGNYGYTF. This sequence joins TRBV5-5 and TRBJ1-2, with TRBD1 matching 8 bases. J was trimmed by 2 bases and V by 9 bases; bases with no gene match: 6. The CDR3 contains 13 residues. Germline lookup yields CDR1 SGHKS and CDR2 YYEKEE (reference sequence).

This sequence joins TRBV28 and TRBJ2-5; D possibly corresponds to TRBD2 (5 bases). The CDR3 runs to 15 residues. CDR1 is MDHEN, CDR2 SYDVKM, per germline. Trimming took 2 bases from V and 5 from J, leaving 15 bases between them. The CDR3 nucleotides are TGTGCCAGCAGTTTAAGGAGCGGCAGGCTGGAGACCCAGTACTTC. This gives the protein CASSLRSGRLETQYF.

The rearrangement joins TRBV28 to TRBJ2-6; D is perhaps TRBD1 (6 bases). The CDR3 has 20 amino acids. Germline CDR1 reads MDHEN; CDR2 reads SYDVKM. Trimming stripped 1 base from V and 0 bases from J, with 19 bases between. The CDR3 is CASSLLTGNRVVSGANVLTF. CDR3 DNA sequence: TGTGCCAGCAGTTTATTGACGGGGAACAGGGTTGTCTCTGGGGCCAACGTCCTGACTTTC.

The chain combines TRBV2 with TRBJ2-7; D ambiguous. V was shortened by 4 bases and J by 1 base, with 8 bases between the two germline ends. CDR1 and CDR2 (germline): SNHLY, FYNNEI. This CDR3 is built from 13 residues. CDR3 sequence: CASSGEISYEQYF. The CDR3 DNA sequence: TGTGCCAGCAGTGGAGAGATATCCTACGAGCAGTACTTC.

CDR3 sequence (DNA): TGTGCCAGTAGTATTGCCCTTGGCAGTACCTCCTACGAGCAGTACTTC. The encoded protein is CASSIALGSTSYEQYF. This chain joins TRBV19 and TRBJ2-7; no reliable D call. Germline V gives CDR1 LNHDA, CDR2 SQIVND (reference sequence). This CDR3 contains 16 residues. With 3 bases removed from V and 0 bases from J, the gap between germline ends came to 15 bases. Drawing the rest from reference TRBV19 and TRBJ2-7, the complete variable domain is DGGITQSPKYLFRKEGQNVTLSCEQNLNHDAMYWYRQDPGQGLRLIYYSQIVNDFQKGDIAEGYSVSREKKESFPLTVTSAQKNPTAFYLCASSIALGSTSYEQYFGPGTRLTVT.

CDR3 nucleotide sequence: TGTGCCTGGAGTCCCAGGGGAACTAGCAATCAGCCCCAGCATTTT. This gives the protein CAWSPRGTSNQPQHF. The V call is TRBV30, the J call TRBJ1-5, with D possibly being TRBD1 (6 bases). CDR3 size: 15 residues. Looked up from germline, CDR1 is GTSNPN and CDR2 is SVGIG (reference sequence). The germline V and J ends were trimmed by 2 bases and 0 bases, with 11 bases remaining between them.

The chain employs TRBV28 and TRBJ1-5, with D possibly being TRBD1 (6 bases). The V end lost 1 base, the J end lost 8 bases, and 12 bases lay between the germline ends. This CDR3 has 14 residues. Germline V gene data show CDR1 as MDHEN and CDR2 as SYDVKM. In DNA form, the CDR3 reads TGTGCCAGCAGTTTATCAGGGGAAGAGGAGCCCCAGCATTTT. Translating it yields CASSLSGEEEPQHF. Using reference TRBV28 and TRBJ1-5 for the parts outside the CDR3, the full variable domain is DVKVTQSSRYLVKRTGEKVFLECVQDMDHENMFWYRQDPGLGLRLIYFSYDVKMKEKGDIPEGYSVSREKKERFSLILESASTNQTSMYLCASSLSGEEEPQHFGDGTRLSIL.

This rearrangement joins TRBV6-1 to TRBJ2-4; D unresolved. The CDR3 runs 14 residues. Trimming took off 2 bases at V and 0 bases at J, with 5 bases between the two ends. Per the germline V gene, CDR1 is MNHNS and CDR2 is SASEGT. CDR3 sequence reads: CASSEILAKNIQYF. CDR3 coding DNA: TGTGCCAGCAGTGAAATCCTAGCCAAAAACATTCAGTACTTC.

The J gene is TRBJ1-4, the V gene TRBV7-6; D ambiguous. CDR1 is SGHVS and CDR2 is FNYEAQ in the germline V gene. This CDR3 is 14 amino acids long. V was clipped by 1 base and J by 4 bases, with 7 bases between them. The CDR3 sequence: CASSLGQNNEKLFF. The CDR3 bases are TGTGCCAGCAGCTTAGGCCAGAATAATGAAAAACTGTTTTTT.

Here the CDR3 reads CASSQEGAGGPTDTQYF. The CDR3 DNA reads TGTGCCAGCAGCCAAGAAGGAGCGGGGGGACCCACAGATACGCAGTATTTT. The chain uses TRBV4-2 and TRBJ2-3, with 9 positions matching TRBD2. J was trimmed by 2 bases and V by 0 bases; bases with no gene match: 6. This CDR3 contains 17 residues. Germline-derived CDR1 and CDR2 are LGHNA and YNFKEQ.

The chain links TRBV11-3 to TRBJ2-2; D uncertain. CDR1 and CDR2 (germline): SGHNT, YENEEA. The CDR3 runs to 13 residues. Trimming cost V 1 base and J 3 bases, with 3 bases left between them. The CDR3 region has the DNA TGTGCCAGCAGCTTAGGGCACACCGGGGAGCTGTTTTTT. This gives the protein CASSLGHTGELFF.

The chain has TRBV7-2 and TRBJ2-1; no clear D gene. Per germline, CDR1 SGHTA and CDR2 FQGNSA. V lost 5 bases to trimming and J lost 4 bases, with 15 bases between them. The CDR3 totals 15 residues. This CDR3 is CASSRGSQFYNEQFF. The DNA for the CDR3 is TGTGCCAGCAGCCGTGGCAGTCAATTTTACAATGAGCAGTTCTTC.

The chain carries TRBV19 and TRBJ2-7, with a weak D call TRBD1 (7 bases). The CDR3 runs 14 residues. Trimming stripped 4 bases from V and 1 base from J, with 11 bases between. Per germline, CDR1 LNHDA and CDR2 SQIVND (reference sequence). The CDR3 loop is CASSNSGGSYEQYF. CDR3 DNA: TGTGCCAGTAGTAATTCAGGGGGGTCCTACGAGCAGTACTTC.

V usage is TRBV5-1 and J usage is TRBJ2-7; TRBD1 is a possible D gene (5 bases). CDR3 size: 14 residues. V dropped 1 base and J dropped 2 bases, with 10 bases sitting between them. Germline loops: CDR1 SGHRS, CDR2 YFSETQ. The CDR3 region is CASSLSIGAYEQYF. The CDR3 DNA sequence: TGCGCCAGCAGCTTGTCCATAGGGGCCTACGAGCAGTACTTC. Using reference TRBV5-1 and TRBJ2-7 for the parts outside the CDR3, the full variable domain is KAGVTQTPRYLIKTRGQQVTLSCSPISGHRSVSWYQQTPGQGLQFLFEYFSETQRNKGNFPGRFSGRQFSNSRSEMNVSTLELGDSALYLCASSLSIGAYEQYFGPGTRLTVT.

The chain couples TRBV19 to TRBJ1-2, with 8 bases lining up with TRBD1. The V gene end was trimmed by 8 bases and the J gene end by 5 bases; junction bases not matched to a gene: 7. The CDR3 has 13 residues. The germline V gene encodes CDR1 LNHDA and CDR2 SQIVND (reference sequence). The CDR3 DNA is TGTGCCAGTGGAGGGACAGGATCTTATGGCTACACCTTC. This translates into CASGGTGSYGYTF.

This sequence joins TRBV11-3 and TRBJ2-2; weak D call: TRBD2 (5 bases). Trimming stripped 7 bases from V and 7 bases from J, with 13 bases between. This CDR3 is 13 amino acids long. CDR1 SGHNT and CDR2 YENEEA come from the germline V gene. CDR3 loop: CASTPGGIGELFF. DNA of the CDR3: TGTGCCAGCACCCCCGGAGGAATCGGGGAGCTGTTTTTT.

The V gene is TRBV2, the J gene TRBJ2-2; the match to TRBD2 covers 8 bases. CDR1 and CDR2 (germline): SNHLY, FYNNEI. The V segment lost 1 base and the J segment 2 bases; nucleotides outside the gene matches: 3. The CDR3 is 16 residues long. The CDR3 region has the DNA TGTGCCAGCAGTGAAGTCGGGGGGGGTAACACCGGGGAGCTGTTTTTT. This gives the protein CASSEVGGGNTGELFF.

For the CDR3, the DNA is TGTGCCAGCAGTATTTCTCCGGGACATAACTACGAGCAGTACTTC. Translation: CASSISPGHNYEQYF. The gene calls are TRBV6-5 and TRBJ2-7, with a weak D call TRBD1 (6 bases). The CDR3 loop spans 15 amino acids. Germline CDR1 MNHEY, CDR2 SVGAGI. Trimming took off 5 bases at V and 3 bases at J, with 17 bases between the two ends.

This chain connects TRBV5-8 to TRBJ2-5, with 12 bases matching TRBD2. The CDR3 is made up of 16 amino acids. After removal of 4 bases from V and 2 bases from J, the junction contained 6 bases not matched to a gene. Germline assignment: CDR1 SGHTS and CDR2 YDEGEE. CDR3 amino acids: CASSPGLAGAQETQYF. In nucleotides, the CDR3 is TGTGCCAGCAGCCCGGGACTAGCGGGCGCACAAGAGACCCAGTACTTC.

The CDR3 DNA reads as TGTGCCAGCAGCCTGGACAGGGGACCCTTGGACACCATATATTTT. This codes for CASSLDRGPLDTIYF. The chain recombines TRBV9 with TRBJ1-3; 9 bases fit TRBD1. This CDR3 comprises 15 residues. CDR1 is SGDLS, CDR2 YYNGEE, per germline. With 4 bases clipped from V and 8 bases from J, the junction kept 10 bases outside the gene matches.

This clone has just a few counts. The rearrangement joins TRBV7-8 to TRBJ1-2, with TRBD1 matching 7 bases. V shed 1 base and J 1 base; nucleotides not matched to a gene: 6. This CDR3 comprises 16 residues. Germline-derived CDR1 and CDR2 are SGHVS and FQNEAQ. The CDR3 coding sequence is TGTGCCAGCAGCTTAGGGGGACAGTCTCTTAACTATGGCTACACCTTC. Its protein is CASSLGGQSLNYGYTF.

The chain is built from TRBV4-1 and TRBJ2-1; D possibly corresponds to TRBD1 (6 bases). The V end was cut by 2 bases, the J end by 15 bases, with 14 bases between. The CDR3 is 12 residues long. Per the germline V gene, CDR1 is MGHRA and CDR2 is YSYEKL. CDR3 in amino acids: CASSQPQGRRFF. CDR3 sequence (DNA): TGCGCCAGCAGCCAACCTCAGGGGCGGCGGTTCTTC.

The table lists this clone with a few counts. The chain recombines TRBV5-6 with TRBJ2-3; no firm D call. The CDR3 length is 13 residues. In germline, CDR1 is SGHDT, CDR2 YYEEEE. The germline V and J ends were trimmed by 0 bases and 5 bases, with 7 bases remaining between them. CDR3 bases: TGTGCCAGCAGCTTGGAAAACTTAGATACGCAGTATTTT. Its translation is CASSLENLDTQYF.